Below, 25 T cell receptor beta chains from the same sample are listed, as sequenced in a study of control samples from healthy donors and cancer patients. Sequencing used immunoSEQ multiplex PCR; TCRdb keeps in-frame clones, though not all of them. The sample holds over 65,000 clones, 85% to 90% seen once. The specimen was PBMCs. These receptors were obtained from a woman between 45 and 65 years old with colorectal cancer.

This sequence joins TRBV5-6 and TRBJ2-3; D not certain. Deletions cut 0 bases from V and 4 bases from J, with 3 bases between. The germline CDR1 and CDR2 sequences are SGHDT and YYEEEE. This CDR3 is 12 amino acids long. The CDR3 DNA reads TGTGCCAGCAGCTTGGTCCCAGATACGCAGTATTTT. Translation: CASSLVPDTQYF. Combining the CDR3 with reference TRBV5-6 and TRBJ2-3 gives the whole variable domain DAGVTQSPTHLIKTRGQQVTLRCSPKSGHDTVSWYQQALGQGPQFIFQYYEEEERQRGNFPDRFSGHQFPNYSSELNVNALLLGDSALYLCASSLVPDTQYFGPGTRLTVL.

The chain uses TRBV7-9 and TRBJ1-6; 7 nucleotides agree with TRBD1. The CDR3 sequence is 14 residues long. V lost 11 bases, J lost 7 bases, and 11 bases stayed unmatched. Germline lookup yields CDR1 SEHNR and CDR2 FQNEAQ (reference sequence). The CDR3 region is CAVLEGALNSPLHF. The CDR3 nucleotides are TGTGCCGTTCTGGAGGGGGCCCTAAATTCACCCCTCCACTTT.

The rearrangement uses TRBV30 and TRBJ1-6; D is possibly TRBD1 (5 bases). Trimming took 0 bases from V and 7 from J, leaving 13 bases between them. The CDR3 length is 15 residues. The V gene's germline CDR1 is GTSNPN and CDR2 SVGIG (reference sequence). This chain's CDR3 is CAWSVGPGLNSPLHF. The CDR3 nucleotides are TGTGCCTGGAGTGTAGGTCCGGGACTGAATTCACCCCTCCACTTT.

The genes are TRBV2 and TRBJ2-2; 8 nucleotides align to TRBD1. Trimming removed 5 bases from V and 5 bases from J; junction bases left unmatched: 7. CDR1 is SNHLY and CDR2 is FYNNEI in the germline V gene. This CDR3 is 15 amino acids long. CDR3: CASSSQGAETGELFF. The CDR3 DNA reads as TGTGCCAGCAGTTCGCAGGGGGCTGAGACCGGGGAGCTGTTTTTT.

The chain recombines TRBV6-2 or TRBV6-3 with TRBJ2-1, with a possible D match to TRBD2 (5 bases). Germline V gene lookup returns CDR1 MNHEY and CDR2 SVGEGT. Trimming left V 4 bases short and J 8 bases short, with 24 bases between. The length of the CDR3 is 17 residues. CDR3 nucleotides: TGTGCCAGCAGTTTGAGAGCGGATGGCTCGGGTTTTGATGAGCAGTTCTTC. The encoded protein is CASSLRADGSGFDEQFF.

The chain links TRBV1 to TRBJ2-2; TRBD1, the table's D call, was not compared with the DNA. TRBV1 is reported as a pseudogene. The CDR3 totals 14 residues. In nucleotides, the CDR3 is TGCACCAGCAGGTCCACAGGGTACACCGGGGAGCTGTTTTTT. Amino acid sequence: CTSRSTGYTGELFF.

This clone was seen a single time. The rearrangement links TRBV5-6 to TRBJ2-3; a possible D gene is TRBD2 (6 bases). The V gene lost 2 bases and the J gene lost 6 bases, with 16 bases spanning the gap. This CDR3 spans 15 amino acids. Germline lookup yields CDR1 SGHDT and CDR2 YYEEEE. CDR3 sequence: CASSFRGLPTDTQYF. CDR3 DNA: TGTGCCAGCAGCTTCCGGGGACTTCCTACCGATACGCAGTATTTT.

By sample fraction, this clone is medium-sized. This rearrangement joins TRBV12-5 to TRBJ1-5, with D maybe TRBD1 (5 bases). Germline CDR1 reads LGHNT; CDR2 reads FRNRAP. This CDR3 comprises 15 residues. Trimming shortened V by 5 bases and J by 2 bases, and 13 bases separated the two germline ends. The CDR3 sequence is CASGRGGTGNQPQHF. The DNA of the CDR3 is TGTGCTAGTGGTCGTGGGGGAACGGGCAATCAGCCCCAGCATTTT.

The chain has TRBV10-1 and TRBJ2-5, with D possibly matching TRBD2 (6 bases). Trimming shortened V by 4 bases and J by 1 base, and 10 bases separated the two germline ends. CDR3 size: 14 residues. Germline V gene lookup returns CDR1 WNHNN and CDR2 SYGVQD (reference sequence). The CDR3 here is CASSGGVSQETQYF. Written as DNA, the CDR3 is TGCGCCAGCAGTGGGGGGGTCTCCCAAGAGACCCAGTACTTC.

The chain employs TRBV18 and TRBJ1-2; D not resolved. The CDR3 extends over 13 amino acids. Germline V gene lookup returns CDR1 KGHSH and CDR2 LQKENI. Trimming left V 2 bases short and J 4 bases short, with 8 bases between. In nucleotides, the CDR3 is TGTGCCAGCTCACCAGATGAGACCTATGGCTACACCTTC. This sequence encodes CASSPDETYGYTF.

The chain combines TRBV6-5 with TRBJ1-2, with D tentatively TRBD1 (5 bases). Germline CDR1 is MNHEY and CDR2 is SVGAGI. V gave up 6 bases and J gave up 8 bases, with 19 bases separating them. The CDR3 has 14 amino acids. The CDR3 spells CASRAWGGRDGYTF. The CDR3 DNA sequence: TGTGCCAGCAGGGCTTGGGGCGGTAGGGACGGCTACACCTTC.

This chain uses TRBV18 with TRBJ2-3, with TRBD2 matching over 8 bases. The V segment lost 3 bases and the J segment 6 bases; nucleotides outside the gene matches: 2. The CDR3 loop spans 13 amino acids. The germline CDR1 and CDR2 sequences are KGHSH and LQKENI. The DNA of the CDR3 is TGTGCCAGCTCACCGACTAGCGCCGATACGCAGTATTTT. It specifies CASSPTSADTQYF.

This clone has only one observation. This sequence joins TRBV12-3 or TRBV12-4 and TRBJ2-3, with D perhaps matching TRBD2 (5 bases). The V end lost 4 bases, the J end lost 9 bases, and 14 bases lay between the germline ends. The CDR3 sequence is 13 residues long. CDR3 DNA sequence: TGTGCCAGCAGTTGGACTGGTAATAGGACGCAGTATTTT. This translates into CASSWTGNRTQYF.

Only a few counts were recorded for this clone. The CDR3: CASSLTGGVSTGELFF. As DNA, the CDR3 is TGTGCCAGCAGCCTGACAGGAGGGGTGAGCACCGGGGAGCTGTTTTTT. The chain has TRBV2 and TRBJ2-2, with D possibly called TRBD1 or TRBD2 (6 bases each). Germline V gene lookup returns CDR1 SNHLY and CDR2 FYNNEI. CDR3 length: 16 residues. V was shortened by 6 bases and J by 4 bases, with 18 bases between the two germline ends.

The J gene is TRBJ1-2, the V gene TRBV19; D remains ambiguous. V shed 5 bases and J shed 4 bases, with 11 bases lying between them. The germline gives CDR1 LNHDA, CDR2 SQIVND (reference sequence). There are 13 residues in the CDR3. In DNA form, the CDR3 reads TGTGCCAGTAGTGCCGGCAGTTTCTATGGCTACACCTTC. Translation: CASSAGSFYGYTF.

This chain connects TRBV7-9 to TRBJ2-7, with 8 nucleotides matching TRBD1. The CDR3 sequence is 15 residues long. J gave up 4 bases and V 1 base, and 6 bases lay outside the gene matches. Germline V lookup: CDR1 SEHNR, CDR2 FQNEAQ (reference sequence). The CDR3 sequence: CASSLVGQDGYEQYV. CDR3 nucleotides: TGTGCCAGCAGCTTAGTGGGACAGGATGGGTACGAGCAGTACGTC.

This rearrangement joins TRBV7-2 to TRBJ2-2, with D uncertain. Germline CDR1 SGHTA, CDR2 FQGNSA. V gave up 1 base and J gave up 2 bases, with 8 bases separating them. CDR3 length: 15 residues. Here the CDR3 DNA reads TGTGCCAGCAGCTTAGTTGTCACTAACACCGGGGAGCTGTTTTTT. Its protein is CASSLVVTNTGELFF.

This clone was recorded once. The rearrangement joins TRBV6-2 or TRBV6-3 to TRBJ1-5; a possible D gene is TRBD1 (5 bases). Trimming took off 6 bases at V and 1 base at J, with 16 bases between the two ends. CDR3 length equals 16 residues. The germline V gene has CDR1 MNHEY and CDR2 SVGEGT. As DNA, the CDR3 is TGTGCCAGCAGCCTATGGGGGAGGGGAAGCAATCAGCCCCAGCATTTT. Translated, it gives CASSLWGRGSNQPQHF.

The J gene is TRBJ1-1, the V gene TRBV27, with D possibly TRBD1 on 6 matching bases. This CDR3 comprises 16 residues. Trimming pared 4 bases from V and 6 bases from J, leaving 21 bases between. Germline CDR1 reads MNHEY; CDR2 reads SMNVEV (reference sequence). The chain's CDR3 is CASSSTPRGGVAEAFF. The CDR3 nucleotides are TGTGCCAGCAGTTCAACCCCGAGGGGGGGGGTAGCTGAAGCTTTCTTT.

The chain couples TRBV4-1 to TRBJ1-5; D is ambiguous. CDR1 and CDR2 from the germline V gene are MGHRA and YSYEKL. The CDR3 runs to 16 residues. The V end was cut by 0 bases, the J end by 2 bases, with 11 bases between. CDR3 DNA: TGCGCCAGCAGCCAAGAGGTGGGATTTGGCAATCAGCCCCAGCATTTT. This sequence encodes CASSQEVGFGNQPQHF.

The chain uses TRBV9 and TRBJ1-4; weak D call: TRBD1 (5 bases). The CDR3 contains 15 residues. Germline V CDR1 and CDR2: SGDLS, YYNGEE. V was pared by 3 bases and J by 8 bases, with 17 bases between. The CDR3 nucleotides read TGTGCCAGCAGCGCAGGGTTGACCGCCGGAGAAAAACTGTTTTTT. Protein: CASSAGLTAGEKLFF. The full variable domain, its missing parts supplied by reference TRBV9 and TRBJ1-4, is DSGVTQTPKHLITATGQRVTLRCSPRSGDLSVYWYQQSLDQGLQFLIQYYNGEERAKGNILERFSAQQFPDLHSELNLSSLELGDSALYFCASSAGLTAGEKLFFGSGTQLSVL.

V usage is TRBV6-2 or TRBV6-3 and J usage is TRBJ2-7; weak D call: TRBD1 (6 bases). The germline CDR1 and CDR2 sequences are MNHEY and SVGEGT. V was shortened by 0 bases and J by 3 bases, with 9 bases between the two germline ends. The CDR3 totals 14 residues. CDR3 DNA sequence: TGTGCCAGCAGTTACTCGACGGACAGCTACGAGCAGTACGTC. Its protein is CASSYSTDSYEQYV.

The chain recombines TRBV28 with TRBJ1-2; 8 bases are shared with TRBD1. The CDR3 length is 15 residues. Germline V gene lookup returns CDR1 MDHEN and CDR2 SYDVKM. V gave up 7 bases and J gave up 8 bases; unmatched junction bases: 15. The CDR3 is CASTRTGLGSWGYTF. CDR3 nucleotides: TGTGCCAGCACGAGGACAGGGTTAGGTTCGTGGGGCTACACCTTC.

This clone appeared once. V and J are TRBV2 and TRBJ1-1; 7 bases map to TRBD1. CDR1 and CDR2 from the germline V gene are SNHLY and FYNNEI. V was pared by 6 bases and J by 0 bases, with 1 base of the junction left unmatched. The CDR3 runs 13 residues. The CDR3 bases are TGTGCCAGCAGGACAGGGATGAACACTGAAGCTTTCTTT. It yields the protein CASRTGMNTEAFF.

The chain is built from TRBV27 and TRBJ1-1; 7 bases align to TRBD1. This CDR3 contains 14 residues. Germline trimming cut 6 bases from V and 7 bases from J; bases unmatched to any gene: 11. CDR1 and CDR2 (germline): MNHEY, SMNVEV (reference sequence). The CDR3 bases are TGTGCCAGCAGATCTCCCCAAGGGGGCGGTGAAGCTTTCTTT. Its protein product is CASRSPQGGGEAFF.